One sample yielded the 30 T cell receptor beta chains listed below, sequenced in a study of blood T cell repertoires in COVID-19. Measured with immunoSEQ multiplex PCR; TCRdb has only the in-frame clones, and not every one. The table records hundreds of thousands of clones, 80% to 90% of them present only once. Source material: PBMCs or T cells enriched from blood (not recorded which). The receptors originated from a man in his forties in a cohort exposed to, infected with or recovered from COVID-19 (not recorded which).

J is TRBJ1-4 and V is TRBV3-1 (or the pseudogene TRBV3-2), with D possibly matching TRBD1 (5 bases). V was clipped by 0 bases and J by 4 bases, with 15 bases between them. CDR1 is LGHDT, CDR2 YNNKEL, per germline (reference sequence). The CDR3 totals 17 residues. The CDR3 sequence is CASSQDGRVGFNEKLFF. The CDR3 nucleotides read TGTGCCAGCAGCCAAGACGGCAGGGTAGGGTTTAATGAAAAACTGTTTTTT.

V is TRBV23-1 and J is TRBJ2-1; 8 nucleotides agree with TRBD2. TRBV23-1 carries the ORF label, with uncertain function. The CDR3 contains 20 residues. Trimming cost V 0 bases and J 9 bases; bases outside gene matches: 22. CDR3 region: CASSQSRASIAGNFYREQFF. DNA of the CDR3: TGCGCCAGCAGTCAATCGAGGGCATCAATAGCGGGAAATTTTTATCGTGAGCAGTTCTTC.

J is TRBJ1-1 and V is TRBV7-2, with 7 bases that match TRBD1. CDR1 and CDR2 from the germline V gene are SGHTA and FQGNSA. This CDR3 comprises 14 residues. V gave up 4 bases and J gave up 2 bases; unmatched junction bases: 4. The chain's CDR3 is CASSSGTVNTEAFF. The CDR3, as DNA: TGTGCCAGCAGCTCTGGGACAGTTAACACTGAAGCTTTCTTT.

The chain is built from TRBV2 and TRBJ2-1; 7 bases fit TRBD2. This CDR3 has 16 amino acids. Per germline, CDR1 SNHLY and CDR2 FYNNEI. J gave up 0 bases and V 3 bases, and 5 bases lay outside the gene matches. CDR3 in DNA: TGTGCCAGCAGTGATTGGGGGGGGAGCTCCTACAATGAGCAGTTCTTC. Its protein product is CASSDWGGSSYNEQFF.

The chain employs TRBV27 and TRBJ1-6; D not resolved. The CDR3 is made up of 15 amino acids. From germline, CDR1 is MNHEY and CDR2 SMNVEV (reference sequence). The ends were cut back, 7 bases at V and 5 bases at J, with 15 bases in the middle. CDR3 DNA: TGTGCCAGCAACTTGAGGCACACTAATAATTCACCCCTCCACTTT. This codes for CASNLRHTNNSPLHF.

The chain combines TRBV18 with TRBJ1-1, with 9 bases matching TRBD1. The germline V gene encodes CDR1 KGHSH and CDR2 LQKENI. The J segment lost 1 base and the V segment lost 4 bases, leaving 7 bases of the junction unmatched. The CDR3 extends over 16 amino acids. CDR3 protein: CASSRKETGGNTEAFF. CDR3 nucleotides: TGTGCCAGCTCACGAAAGGAGACAGGGGGGAACACTGAAGCTTTCTTT.

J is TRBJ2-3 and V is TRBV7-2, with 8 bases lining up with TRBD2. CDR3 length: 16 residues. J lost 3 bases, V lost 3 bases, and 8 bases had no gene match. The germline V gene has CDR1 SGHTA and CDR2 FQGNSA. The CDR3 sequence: CASSFRAGGGTDTQYF. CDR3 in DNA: TGTGCCAGCAGCTTCCGGGCGGGAGGAGGTACAGATACGCAGTATTTT.

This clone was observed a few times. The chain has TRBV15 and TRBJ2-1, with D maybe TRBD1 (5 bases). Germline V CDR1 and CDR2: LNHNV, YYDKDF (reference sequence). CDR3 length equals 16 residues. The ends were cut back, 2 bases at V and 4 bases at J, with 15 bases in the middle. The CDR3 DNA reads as TGTGCCACCAGCAGACAGGGTACGGTGGTATACAATGAGCAGTTCTTC. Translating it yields CATSRQGTVVYNEQFF.

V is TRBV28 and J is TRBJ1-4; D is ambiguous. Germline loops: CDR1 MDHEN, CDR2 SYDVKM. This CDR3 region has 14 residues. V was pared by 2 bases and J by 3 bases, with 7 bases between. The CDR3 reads CASSLGQANEKLFF. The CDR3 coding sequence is TGTGCCAGCAGTTTAGGCCAGGCTAATGAAAAACTGTTTTTT.

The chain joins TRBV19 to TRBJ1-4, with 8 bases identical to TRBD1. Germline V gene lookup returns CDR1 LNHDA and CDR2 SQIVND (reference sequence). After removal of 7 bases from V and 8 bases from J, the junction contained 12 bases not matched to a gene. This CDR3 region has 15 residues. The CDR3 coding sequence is TGTGCCAGTACCCCGGTCAGGGGGCAAAACGAAAAACTGTTTTTT. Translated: CASTPVRGQNEKLFF.

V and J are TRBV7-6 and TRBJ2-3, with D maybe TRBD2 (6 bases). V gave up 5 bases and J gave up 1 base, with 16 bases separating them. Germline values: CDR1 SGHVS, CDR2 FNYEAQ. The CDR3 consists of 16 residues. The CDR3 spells CASSPGREKGTDTQYF. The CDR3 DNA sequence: TGTGCCAGCAGCCCGGGACGGGAGAAGGGCACAGATACGCAGTATTTT.

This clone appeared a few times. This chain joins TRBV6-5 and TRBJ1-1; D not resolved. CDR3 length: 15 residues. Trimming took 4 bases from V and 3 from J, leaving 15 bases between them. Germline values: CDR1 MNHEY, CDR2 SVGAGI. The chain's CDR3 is CASSFGFNRDTEAFF. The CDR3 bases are TGTGCCAGCAGTTTCGGCTTCAACCGGGACACTGAAGCTTTCTTT.

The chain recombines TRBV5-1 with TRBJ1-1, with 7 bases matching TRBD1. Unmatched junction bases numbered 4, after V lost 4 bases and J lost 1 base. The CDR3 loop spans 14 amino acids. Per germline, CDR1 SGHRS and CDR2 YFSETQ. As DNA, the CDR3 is TGCGCCAGCAGCAAGGGACAGCAGAACACTGAAGCTTTCTTT. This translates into CASSKGQQNTEAFF.

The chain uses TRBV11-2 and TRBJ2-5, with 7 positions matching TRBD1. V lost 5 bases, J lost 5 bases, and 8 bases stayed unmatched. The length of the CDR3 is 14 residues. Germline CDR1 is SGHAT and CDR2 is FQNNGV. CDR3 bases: TGTGCCAGCAGCCGGATGAGGGGGCAGGAGACCCAGTACTTC. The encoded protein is CASSRMRGQETQYF.

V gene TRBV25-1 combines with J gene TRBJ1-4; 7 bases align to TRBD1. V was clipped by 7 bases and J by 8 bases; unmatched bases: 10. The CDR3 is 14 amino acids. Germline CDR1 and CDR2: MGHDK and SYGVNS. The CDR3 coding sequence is TGTGCCAGCACACAACCGGGACAGACGGAAAAACTGTTTTTT. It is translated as CASTQPGQTEKLFF.

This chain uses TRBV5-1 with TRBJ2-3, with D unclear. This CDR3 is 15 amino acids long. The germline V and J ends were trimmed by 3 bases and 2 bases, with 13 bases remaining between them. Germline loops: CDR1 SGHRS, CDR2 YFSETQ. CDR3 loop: CASSYLEYYTDTQYF. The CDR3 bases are TGCGCCAGCAGCTACCTAGAGTATTACACAGATACGCAGTATTTT. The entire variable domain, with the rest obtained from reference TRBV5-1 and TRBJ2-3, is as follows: KAGVTQTPRYLIKTRGQQVTLSCSPISGHRSVSWYQQTPGQGLQFLFEYFSETQRNKGNFPGRFSGRQFSNSRSEMNVSTLELGDSALYLCASSYLEYYTDTQYFGPGTRLTVL.

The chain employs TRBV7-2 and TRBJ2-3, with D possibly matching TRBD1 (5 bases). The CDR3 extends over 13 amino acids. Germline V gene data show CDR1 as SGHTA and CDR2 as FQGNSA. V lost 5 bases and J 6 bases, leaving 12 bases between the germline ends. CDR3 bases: TGTGCCAGCAGCGGGTGGGGCAGCGATACGCAGTATTTT. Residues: CASSGWGSDTQYF.

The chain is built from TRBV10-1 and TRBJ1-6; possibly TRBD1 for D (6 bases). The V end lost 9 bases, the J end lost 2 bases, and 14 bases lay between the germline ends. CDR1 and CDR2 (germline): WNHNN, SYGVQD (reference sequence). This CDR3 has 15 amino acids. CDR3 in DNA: TGCGCCAGAGGGGGGGTGAGAACCTATAATTCACCCCTCCACTTT. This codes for CARGGVRTYNSPLHF.

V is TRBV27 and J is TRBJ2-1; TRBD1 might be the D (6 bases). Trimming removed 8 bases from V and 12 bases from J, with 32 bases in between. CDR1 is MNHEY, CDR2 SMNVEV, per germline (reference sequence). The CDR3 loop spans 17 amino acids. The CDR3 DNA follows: TGTGCCAGCGCACCAACTTTAATCCAGATAGGGGACAAAGGGCAGTTCTTC. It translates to CASAPTLIQIGDKGQFF.

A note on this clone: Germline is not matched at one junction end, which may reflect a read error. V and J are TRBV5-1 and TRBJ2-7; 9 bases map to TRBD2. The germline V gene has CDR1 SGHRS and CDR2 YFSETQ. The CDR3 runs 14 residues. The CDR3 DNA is TGCGCCCGCAGCTTGGCGGGGGGGGCCTACGAGCAGTACTTC. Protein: CARSLAGGAYEQYF. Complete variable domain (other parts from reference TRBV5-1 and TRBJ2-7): KAGVTQTPRYLIKTRGQQVTLSCSPISGHRSVSWYQQTPGQGLQFLFEYFSETQRNKGNFPGRFSGRQFSNSRSEMNVSTLELGDSALYLCARSLAGGAYEQYFGPGTRLTVT.

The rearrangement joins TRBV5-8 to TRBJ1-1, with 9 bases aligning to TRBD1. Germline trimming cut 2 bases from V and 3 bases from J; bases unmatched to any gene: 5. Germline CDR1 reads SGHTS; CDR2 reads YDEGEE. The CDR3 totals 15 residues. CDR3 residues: CASSLLTGGYTEAFF. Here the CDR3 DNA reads TGTGCCAGCAGCTTACTGACAGGGGGTTACACTGAAGCTTTCTTT.

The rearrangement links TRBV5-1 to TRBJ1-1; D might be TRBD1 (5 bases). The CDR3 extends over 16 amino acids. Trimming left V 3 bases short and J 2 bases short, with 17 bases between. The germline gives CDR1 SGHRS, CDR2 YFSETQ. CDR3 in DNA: TGCGCCAGCAGCTCTGAGGCAGGGAGGTATAACACTGAAGCTTTCTTT. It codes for CASSSEAGRYNTEAFF.

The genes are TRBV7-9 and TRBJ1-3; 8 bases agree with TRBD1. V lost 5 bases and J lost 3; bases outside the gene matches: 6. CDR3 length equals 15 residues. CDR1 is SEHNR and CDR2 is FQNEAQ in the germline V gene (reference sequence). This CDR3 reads CASSDRGRVGNTIYF. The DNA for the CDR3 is TGTGCCAGCAGCGACAGGGGAAGGGTTGGAAACACCATATATTTT.

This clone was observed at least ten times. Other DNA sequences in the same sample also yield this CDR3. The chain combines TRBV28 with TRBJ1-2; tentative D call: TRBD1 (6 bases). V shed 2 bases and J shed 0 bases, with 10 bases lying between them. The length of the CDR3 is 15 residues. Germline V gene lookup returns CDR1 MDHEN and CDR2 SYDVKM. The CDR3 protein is CASSLPGHPNYGYTF. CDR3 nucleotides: TGTGCCAGCAGTTTACCGGGACATCCTAACTATGGCTACACCTTC.

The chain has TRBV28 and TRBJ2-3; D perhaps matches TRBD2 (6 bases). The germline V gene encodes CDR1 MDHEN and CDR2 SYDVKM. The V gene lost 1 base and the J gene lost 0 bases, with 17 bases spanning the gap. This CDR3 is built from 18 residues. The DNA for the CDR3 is TGTGCCAGCAGTTTATCAACCCTAGGCGGGACTAGCACAGATACGCAGTATTTT. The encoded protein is CASSLSTLGGTSTDTQYF.

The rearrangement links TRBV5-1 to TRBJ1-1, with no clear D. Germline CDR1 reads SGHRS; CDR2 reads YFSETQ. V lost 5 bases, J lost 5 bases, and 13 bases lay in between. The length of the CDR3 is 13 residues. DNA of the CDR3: TGCGCCAGCAGGGTTTCCGCGCGGACTGAAGCTTTCTTT. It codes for CASRVSARTEAFF.

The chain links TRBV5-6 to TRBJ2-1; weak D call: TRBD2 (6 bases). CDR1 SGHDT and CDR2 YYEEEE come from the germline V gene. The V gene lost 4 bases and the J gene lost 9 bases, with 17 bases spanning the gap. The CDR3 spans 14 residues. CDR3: CASSIVLEGPEQFF. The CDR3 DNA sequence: TGTGCCAGCAGCATCGTCTTGGAGGGACCTGAGCAGTTCTTC.

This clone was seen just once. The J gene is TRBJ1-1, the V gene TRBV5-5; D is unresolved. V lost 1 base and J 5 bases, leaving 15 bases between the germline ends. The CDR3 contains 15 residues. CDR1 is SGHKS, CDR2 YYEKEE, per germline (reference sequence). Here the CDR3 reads CASSLTGSSRTEAFF. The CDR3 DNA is TGTGCCAGCAGCTTGACGGGGAGTTCCCGGACTGAAGCTTTCTTT.

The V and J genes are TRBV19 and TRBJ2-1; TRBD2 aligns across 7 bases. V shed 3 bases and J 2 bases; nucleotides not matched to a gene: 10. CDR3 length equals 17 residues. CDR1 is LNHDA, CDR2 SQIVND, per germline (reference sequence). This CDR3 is CASSMARASGAYNEQFF. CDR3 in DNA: TGTGCCAGTAGTATGGCCCGGGCTAGCGGAGCCTACAATGAGCAGTTCTTC.

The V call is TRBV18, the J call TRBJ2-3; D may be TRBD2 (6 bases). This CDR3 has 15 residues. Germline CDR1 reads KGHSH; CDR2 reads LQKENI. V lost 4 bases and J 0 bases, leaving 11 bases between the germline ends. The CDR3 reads CASSLSGASTDTQYF. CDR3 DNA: TGTGCCAGCTCACTTAGCGGTGCTAGCACAGATACGCAGTATTTT.